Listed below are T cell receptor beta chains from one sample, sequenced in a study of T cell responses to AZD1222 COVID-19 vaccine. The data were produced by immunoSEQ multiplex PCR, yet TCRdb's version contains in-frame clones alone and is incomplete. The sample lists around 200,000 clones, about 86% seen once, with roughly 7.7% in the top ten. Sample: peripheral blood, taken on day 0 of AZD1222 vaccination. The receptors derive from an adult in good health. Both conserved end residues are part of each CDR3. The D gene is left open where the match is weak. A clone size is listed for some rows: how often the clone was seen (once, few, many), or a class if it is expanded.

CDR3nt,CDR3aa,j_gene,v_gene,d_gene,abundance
TGTGCCAGCAGTTACTCGAACGCAGTTATGGGTGGCTACACCTTC,CASSYSNAVMGGYTF,TRBJ1-2,TRBV6-5,-,-
TGTGCCAGCAGCTTAAAGACTAGCGGGGCAGATACGCAGTATTTT,CASSLKTSGADTQYF,TRBJ2-3,TRBV7-2,TRBD2,-
TGTGCCAGCGGGCAGAGTTCCTATGGCTACACCTTC,CASGQSSYGYTF,TRBJ1-2,TRBV28,-,-
TGTGCCACCAGCAGGGGGACAGCCCTGAACACTGAAGCTTTCTTT,CATSRGTALNTEAFF,TRBJ1-1,TRBV15,TRBD1,-
TGTGCCAGCAGCTTCGGACAGTCCAGCTATGGCTACACCTTC,CASSFGQSSYGYTF,TRBJ1-2,TRBV7-9,-,-
TGTGCCAGTAGTAGGGGGGGCATCTACGAGCAGTACTTC,CASSRGGIYEQYF,TRBJ2-7,TRBV19,-,-
TGTGCCAGCAGCCGGGCCGCGGGGCAGGGGGTTTACGAGCAGTACTTC,CASSRAAGQGVYEQYF,TRBJ2-7,TRBV4-2,-,-
TGTGCCAGCAGTACTACAGCACTACGAGCAACTAATGAAAAACTGTTTTTT,CASSTTALRATNEKLFF,TRBJ1-4,TRBV27,-,few
TGTGCCAGCAGCCCGACACGACAGGCGAATAACTATGGCTACACCTTC,CASSPTRQANNYGYTF,TRBJ1-2,TRBV21-1,-,-
TGTGCCAGCAGCTCAAGGACTAGCGGGGGCCCAGATACGCAGTATTTT,CASSSRTSGGPDTQYF,TRBJ2-3,TRBV11-1,TRBD2,-
TGCAGCGCCAATAGGGATCAAGAGACCCAGTACTTC,CSANRDQETQYF,TRBJ2-5,TRBV29-1,-,-
TGTGCCAGCAGCCGGGGTCCCAATTCACCCCTCCACTTT,CASSRGPNSPLHF,TRBJ1-6,TRBV2,-,-
TGTGCCAGCAGTTACGGTCGAGAGCAGTACTTC,CASSYGREQYF,TRBJ2-7,TRBV6-2/TRBV6-3,-,-
TGTGCCAGCACCTTATTACAGGTGAACACTGAAGCTTTCTTT,CASTLLQVNTEAFF,TRBJ1-1,TRBV9,-,-
TGTGCCAGCAGCTCATTTATGGGACAGGGAGAGACCCAGTACTTC,CASSSFMGQGETQYF,TRBJ2-5,TRBV7-7,TRBD1,-
TGCAGCGACCGGGACAGGGTCAAGACAGATACGCAGTATTTT,CSDRDRVKTDTQYF,TRBJ2-3,TRBV29-1,TRBD1,-
TGTGCCAGCGGATCGGGACATCTGAACACTGAAGCTTTCTTT,CASGSGHLNTEAFF,TRBJ1-1,TRBV28,-,-
TGTGCCAGCAGTTTGGACAGGGCCTCCTACGAGCAGTACTTC,CASSLDRASYEQYF,TRBJ2-7,TRBV28,TRBD1,-
TGTGCCAGCAGCCCAGACAGGGTGGCCGGGGAGCTGTTTTTT,CASSPDRVAGELFF,TRBJ2-2,TRBV7-9,TRBD1,-
TGTGCCAGCAGCTTCTCAGGGCCCCGGGACACTGAAGCTTTCTTT,CASSFSGPRDTEAFF,TRBJ1-1,TRBV5-4,-,-
TGTGCCAGCAGTTACGATATTGTGGTCGGGGGCTACACCTTC,CASSYDIVVGGYTF,TRBJ1-2,TRBV6-5,-,-
TGTGCCAGCAGATCAGACAGTTTAGACTACAATGAGCAGTTCTTC,CASRSDSLDYNEQFF,TRBJ2-1,TRBV5-6,-,-
TGTGCCAGCACCCCTTCCGGGACAGATGTTTCACCCCTCCACTTT,CASTPSGTDVSPLHF,TRBJ1-6,TRBV6-6,TRBD1,-
TGTGCCAGCAGATCCGGACAGCCGGTTGCCAACACCGGGGAGCTGTTTTTT,CASRSGQPVANTGELFF,TRBJ2-2,TRBV2,-,-
TGTGCCATAGGACAGGGGGTTAACTACGAGCAGTACTTC,CAIGQGVNYEQYF,TRBJ2-7,TRBV10-3,TRBD1,-
TGTGCCAGTAGTACCCCAGGCTCTTACGAGCAGTACTTC,CASSTPGSYEQYF,TRBJ2-7,TRBV19,-,once
TGTGCCACCAGCCCCCAAGGCACATTTGAGCAGTTCTTC,CATSPQGTFEQFF,TRBJ2-1,TRBV15,-,-
TGTGCCAGCAGCGCCCGGGACAGGGGACCCTTTAGCTCCTACGAGCAGTACTTC,CASSARDRGPFSSYEQYF,TRBJ2-7,TRBV2,TRBD1,-
TGTGCCAGCAGTTTAGGGGAAGCTTTCTTT,CASSLGEAFF,TRBJ1-1,TRBV28,-,-
TGTGCCAGCAGCCAAGAAACGGTATACACTGAAGCTTTCTTT,CASSQETVYTEAFF,TRBJ1-1,TRBV3-1/TRBV3-2,-,-
TGTGCCAGCAGCCGGGACAGGGGAGGCGAGCAGTACTTC,CASSRDRGGEQYF,TRBJ2-7,TRBV7-3,TRBD1,-